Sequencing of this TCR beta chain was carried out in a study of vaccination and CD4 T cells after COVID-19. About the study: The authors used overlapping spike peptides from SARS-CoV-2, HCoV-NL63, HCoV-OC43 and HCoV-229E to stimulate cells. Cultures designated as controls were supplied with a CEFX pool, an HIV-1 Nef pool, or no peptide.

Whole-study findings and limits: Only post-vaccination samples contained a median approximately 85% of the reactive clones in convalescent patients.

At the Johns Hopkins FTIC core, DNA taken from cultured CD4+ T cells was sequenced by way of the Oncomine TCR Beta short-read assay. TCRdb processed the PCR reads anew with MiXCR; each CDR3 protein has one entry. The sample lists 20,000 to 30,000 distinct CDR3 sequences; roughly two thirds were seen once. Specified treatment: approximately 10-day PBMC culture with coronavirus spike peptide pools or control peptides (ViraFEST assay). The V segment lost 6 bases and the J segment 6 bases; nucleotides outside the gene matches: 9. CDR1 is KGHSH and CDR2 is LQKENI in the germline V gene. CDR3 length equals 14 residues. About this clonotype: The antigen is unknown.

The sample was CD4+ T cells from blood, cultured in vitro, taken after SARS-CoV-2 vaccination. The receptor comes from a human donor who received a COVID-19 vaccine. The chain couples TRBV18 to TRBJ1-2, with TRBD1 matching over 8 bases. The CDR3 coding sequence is TGTGCCAGCTCTCCTAACGGACAGGGCCATGGCTACACCTTC. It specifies CASSPNGQGHGYTF. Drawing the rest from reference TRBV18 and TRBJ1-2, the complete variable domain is NAGVMQNPRHLVRRRGQEARLRCSPMKGHSHVYWYRQLPEEGLKFMVYLQKENIIDESGMPKERFSAEFPKEGPSILRIQQVVRGDSAAYFCASSPNGQGHGYTFGSGTRLTVV.